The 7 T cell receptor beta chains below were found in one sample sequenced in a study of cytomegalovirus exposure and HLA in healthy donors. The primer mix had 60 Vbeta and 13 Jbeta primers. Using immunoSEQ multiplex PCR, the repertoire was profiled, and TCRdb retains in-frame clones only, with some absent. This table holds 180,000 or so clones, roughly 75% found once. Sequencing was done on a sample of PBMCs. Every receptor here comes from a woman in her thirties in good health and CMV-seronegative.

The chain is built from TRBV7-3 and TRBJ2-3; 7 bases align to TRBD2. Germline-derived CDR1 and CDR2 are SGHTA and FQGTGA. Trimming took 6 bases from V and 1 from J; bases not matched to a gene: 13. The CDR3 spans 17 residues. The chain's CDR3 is CASSQSRTRSGTDTQYF. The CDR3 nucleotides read TGTGCCAGCAGTCAATCCCGGACTAGGAGCGGCACAGATACGCAGTATTTT. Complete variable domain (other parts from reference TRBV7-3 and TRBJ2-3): GAGVSQTPSNKVTEKGKYVELRCDPISGHTALYWYRQSLGQGPEFLIYFQGTGAADDSGLPNDRFFAVRPEGSVSTLKIQRTERGDSAVYLCASSQSRTRSGTDTQYFGPGTRLTVL.

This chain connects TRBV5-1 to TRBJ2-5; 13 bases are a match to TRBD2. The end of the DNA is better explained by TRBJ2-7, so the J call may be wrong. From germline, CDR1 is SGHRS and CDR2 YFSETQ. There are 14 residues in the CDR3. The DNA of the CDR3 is TGCGCCAGCAGCTTGGGACTAGCGGGGGGCGAGCAGTACTTC. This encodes CASSLGLAGGEQYF.

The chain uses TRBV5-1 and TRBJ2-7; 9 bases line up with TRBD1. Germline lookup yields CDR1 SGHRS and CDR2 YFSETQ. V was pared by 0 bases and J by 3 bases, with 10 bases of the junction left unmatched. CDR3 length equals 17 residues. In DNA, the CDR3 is TGCGCCAGCAGCTTGGAGGGGACAGGGACTTTATTCTACGAGCAGTACTTC. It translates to CASSLEGTGTLFYEQYF.

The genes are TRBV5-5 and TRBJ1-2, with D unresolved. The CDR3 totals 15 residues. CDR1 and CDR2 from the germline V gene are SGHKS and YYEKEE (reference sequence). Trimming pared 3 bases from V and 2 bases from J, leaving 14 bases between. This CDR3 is CASSSSGGGNYGYTF. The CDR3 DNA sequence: TGTGCCAGCAGCTCCAGTGGAGGAGGGAACTATGGCTACACCTTC. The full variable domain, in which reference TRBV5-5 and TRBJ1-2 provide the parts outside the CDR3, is DAGVTQSPTHLIKTRGQQVTLRCSPISGHKSVSWYQQVLGQGPQFIFQYYEKEERGRGNFPDRFSARQFPNYSSELNVNALLLGDSALYLCASSSSGGGNYGYTFGSGTRLTVV.

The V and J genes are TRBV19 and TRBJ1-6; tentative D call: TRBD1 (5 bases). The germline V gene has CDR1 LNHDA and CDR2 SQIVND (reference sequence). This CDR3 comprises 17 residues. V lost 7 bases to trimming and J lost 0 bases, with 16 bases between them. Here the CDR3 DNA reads TGTGCCAGTACCGCGACGGGGGGGAGCTCCTATAATTCACCCCTCCACTTT. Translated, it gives CASTATGGSSYNSPLHF. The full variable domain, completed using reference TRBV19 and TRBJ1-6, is DGGITQSPKYLFRKEGQNVTLSCEQNLNHDAMYWYRQDPGQGLRLIYYSQIVNDFQKGDIAEGYSVSREKKESFPLTVTSAQKNPTAFYLCASTATGGSSYNSPLHFGNGTRLTVT.

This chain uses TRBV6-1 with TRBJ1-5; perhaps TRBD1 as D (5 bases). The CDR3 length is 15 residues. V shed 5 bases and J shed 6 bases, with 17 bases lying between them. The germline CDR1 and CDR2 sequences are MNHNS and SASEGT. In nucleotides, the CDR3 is TGTGCCAGCAGTAGTAGGGGCGGAACGCTTCAGCCCCAGCATTTT. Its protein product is CASSSRGGTLQPQHF.

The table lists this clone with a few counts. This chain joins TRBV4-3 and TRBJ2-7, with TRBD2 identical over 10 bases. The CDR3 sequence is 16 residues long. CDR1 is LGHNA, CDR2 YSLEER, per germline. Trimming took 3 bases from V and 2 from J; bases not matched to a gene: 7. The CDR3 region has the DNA TGCGCCAGCAGCCAGGGATTAAGCGGGGGGGCCTACGAGCAGTACTTC. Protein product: CASSQGLSGGAYEQYF.